One TCR beta chain is described in this entry. The antigen remains unidentified. The germline V and J ends were trimmed by 3 bases and 4 bases, with 7 bases remaining between them. This CDR3 has 13 amino acids. The germline V gene has CDR1 LNHDA and CDR2 SQIVND (reference sequence). From 5'RACE with constant-segment primers came TCR alpha and TCR beta cDNA libraries that carried sample barcodes and UMIs. Each CDR3 protein gets one entry after TCRdb re-called the 5' RACE reads with MiXCR. The sample consists of approximately 100,000 distinct CDR3 sequences, approximately 25% of them appearing once. This specimen comes from a study of T-cell memory formation after mild COVID-19. Study summary: Clustering of TCRs was largely donor specific. Study observations and caveats: The appearance of some responding clones in pre-infection memory suggested that cross-reactive memory joined. Shrinking CD4+ clones resided mostly in CM and EM, and CD8+ ones in EMRA.

The gene calls are TRBV19 and TRBJ1-5; tentatively, D is TRBD1 (5 bases). The TCR sequence derives from a man younger than 35 who had mild COVID-19 (a few samples of this study predate the infection). Cell type and time point are not known. Sequenced: PBMCs or a T cell subset sorted from them (not recorded which). This chain's CDR3 is CASSMWGNQPQHF. CDR3 in DNA: TGTGCCAGTAGTATGTGGGGGAATCAGCCCCAGCATTTT.